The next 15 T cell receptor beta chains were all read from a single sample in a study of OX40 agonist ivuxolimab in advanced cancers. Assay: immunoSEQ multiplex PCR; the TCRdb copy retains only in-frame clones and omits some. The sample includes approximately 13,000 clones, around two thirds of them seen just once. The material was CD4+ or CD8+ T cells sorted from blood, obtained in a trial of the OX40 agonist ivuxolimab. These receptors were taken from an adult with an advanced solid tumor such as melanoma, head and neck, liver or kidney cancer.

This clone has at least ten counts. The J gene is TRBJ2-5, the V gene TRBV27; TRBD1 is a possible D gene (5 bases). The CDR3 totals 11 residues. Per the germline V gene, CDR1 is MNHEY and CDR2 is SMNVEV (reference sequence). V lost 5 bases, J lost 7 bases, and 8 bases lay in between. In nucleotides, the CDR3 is TGTGCCAGCAGTGGGCAGGGGACCCAGTACTTC. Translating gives CASSGQGTQYF.

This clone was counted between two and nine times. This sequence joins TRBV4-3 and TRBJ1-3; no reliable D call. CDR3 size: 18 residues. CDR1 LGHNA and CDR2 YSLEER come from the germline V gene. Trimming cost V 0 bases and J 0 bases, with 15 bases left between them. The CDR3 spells CASSQDPMKGFSGNTIYF. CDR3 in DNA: TGCGCCAGCAGCCAAGATCCGATGAAAGGTTTCTCTGGAAACACCATATATTTT.

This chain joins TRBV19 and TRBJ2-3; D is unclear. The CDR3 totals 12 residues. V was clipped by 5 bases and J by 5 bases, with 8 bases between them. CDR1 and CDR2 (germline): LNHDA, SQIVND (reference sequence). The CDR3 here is CASSLNRDTQYF. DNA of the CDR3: TGTGCCAGTAGTCTCAACAGAGATACGCAGTATTTT.

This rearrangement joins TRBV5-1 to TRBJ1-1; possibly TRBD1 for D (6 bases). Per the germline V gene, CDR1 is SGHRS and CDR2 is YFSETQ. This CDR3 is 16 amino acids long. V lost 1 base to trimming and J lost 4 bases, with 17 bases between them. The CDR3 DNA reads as TGCGCCAGCAGCTTGCGGTCCGCAGGGGCACCCACTGAAGCTTTCTTT. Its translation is CASSLRSAGAPTEAFF.

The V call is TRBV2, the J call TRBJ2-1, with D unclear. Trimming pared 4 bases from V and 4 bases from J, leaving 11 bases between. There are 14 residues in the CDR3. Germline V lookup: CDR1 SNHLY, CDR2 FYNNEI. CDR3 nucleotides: TGTGCCAGCAGTGTTAGGTACGGATACAATGAGCAGTTCTTC. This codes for CASSVRYGYNEQFF.

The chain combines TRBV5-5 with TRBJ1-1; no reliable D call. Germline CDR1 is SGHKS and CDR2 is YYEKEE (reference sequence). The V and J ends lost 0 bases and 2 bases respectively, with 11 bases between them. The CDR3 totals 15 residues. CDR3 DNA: TGTGCCAGCAGCTTGGACAGCCGTTTTAACACTGAAGCTTTCTTT. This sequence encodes CASSLDSRFNTEAFF.

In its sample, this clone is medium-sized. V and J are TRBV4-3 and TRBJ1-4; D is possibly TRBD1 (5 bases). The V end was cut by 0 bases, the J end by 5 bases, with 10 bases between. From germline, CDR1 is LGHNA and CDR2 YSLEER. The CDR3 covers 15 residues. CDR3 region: CASSQDTGKNEKLFF. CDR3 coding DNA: TGCGCCAGCAGCCAAGACACAGGAAAAAATGAAAAACTGTTTTTT.

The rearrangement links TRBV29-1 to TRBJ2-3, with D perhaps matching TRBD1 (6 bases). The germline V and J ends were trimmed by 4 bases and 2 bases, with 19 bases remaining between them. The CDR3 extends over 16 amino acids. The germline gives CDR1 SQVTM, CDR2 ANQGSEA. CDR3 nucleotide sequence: TGCAGCGTTGCGGCGTCGGGCGGACAGCACACAGATACGCAGTATTTT. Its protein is CSVAASGGQHTDTQYF.

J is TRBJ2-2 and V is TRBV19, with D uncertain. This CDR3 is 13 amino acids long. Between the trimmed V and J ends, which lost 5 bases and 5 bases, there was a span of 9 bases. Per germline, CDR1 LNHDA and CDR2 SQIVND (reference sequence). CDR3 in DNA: TGTGCCAGTAGTGTGACTGGTACCGGGGAGCTGTTTTTT. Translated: CASSVTGTGELFF.

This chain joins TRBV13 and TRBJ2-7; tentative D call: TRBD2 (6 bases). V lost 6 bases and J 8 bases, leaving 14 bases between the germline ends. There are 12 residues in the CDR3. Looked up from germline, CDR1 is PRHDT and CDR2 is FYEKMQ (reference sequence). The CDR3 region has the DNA TGTGCCAGCAGGGGGACTCAACAGAAGCAGTACTTC. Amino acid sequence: CASRGTQQKQYF.

CDR3 DNA sequence: TGTGCCAGCAGCGTAATGCAGTCAGCTGGCATTCAGTACTTC. Translating gives CASSVMQSAGIQYF. V and J are TRBV9 and TRBJ2-4; D is unresolved. This CDR3 spans 14 amino acids. V lost 1 base and J 9 bases, leaving 14 bases between the germline ends. Germline CDR1 and CDR2: SGDLS and YYNGEE.

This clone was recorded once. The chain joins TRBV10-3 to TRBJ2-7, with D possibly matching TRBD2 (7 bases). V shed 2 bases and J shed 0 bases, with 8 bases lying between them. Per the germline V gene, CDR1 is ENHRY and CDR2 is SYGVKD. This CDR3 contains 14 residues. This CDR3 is CAISEAGASYEQYF. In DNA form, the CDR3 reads TGTGCCATCAGTGAGGCGGGGGCCTCCTACGAGCAGTACTTC.

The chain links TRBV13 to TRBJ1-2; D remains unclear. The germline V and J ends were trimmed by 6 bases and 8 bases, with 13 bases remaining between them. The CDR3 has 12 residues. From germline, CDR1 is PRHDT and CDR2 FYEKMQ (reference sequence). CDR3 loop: CASSSATLGYTF. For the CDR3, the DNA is TGTGCCAGCAGTTCGGCCACGTTAGGCTACACCTTC.

In DNA form, the CDR3 reads TGCGCCAGCAGCCAAGATGTGGCCGGCCTAGACTATGGCTACACCTTC. Translation: CASSQDVAGLDYGYTF. This chain links TRBV4-1 with TRBJ1-2, with D unresolved. Germline CDR1 and CDR2: MGHRA and YSYEKL. The CDR3 runs to 16 residues. V was cut by 0 bases and J by 3 bases, with 14 bases left in between.

The CDR3 is CASSETGNAYEQYF. The CDR3 DNA follows: TGTGCCAGCAGCGAAACAGGGAATGCCTACGAGCAGTACTTC. The genes are TRBV11-3 and TRBJ2-7; TRBD1 is a possible D gene (6 bases). Deletions cut 5 bases from V and 2 bases from J, with 13 bases between. The CDR3 covers 14 residues. Germline assignment: CDR1 SGHNT and CDR2 YENEEA.